This T cell receptor (beta chain) stems from a study of shared clonotypes between healthy human individuals. The V gene's germline CDR1 is LNHDA and CDR2 SQIVND (reference sequence). V lost 5 bases and J 0 bases, leaving 7 bases between the germline ends. The CDR3 loop spans 13 amino acids. As defined, naive CD8 cells were CD45RO-negative and positively selected for CCR7, with terminally differentiated effector memory CD45RA+ cells excluded. TCRdb's copy holds only in-frame clones and misses some; the assay was immunoSEQ multiplex PCR. The repertoire holds some 2,100,000 clones, with approximately 94% as singletons. Remarks on this clone: The identical CDR3 is also encoded by other nucleotide sequences in the sample.

The receptor was isolated from a man aged 18 to 35 in good health. Some clones in this sample may be carry-over from other donors' samples. The sequenced sample consisted of naive CD8+ T cells from PBMCs. V and J are TRBV19 and TRBJ1-1; D is uncertain. CDR3 protein: CASSRTVNTEAFF. In nucleotides, the CDR3 is TGTGCCAGTAGTCGTACAGTGAACACTGAAGCTTTCTTT. Using reference TRBV19 and TRBJ1-1 for the parts outside the CDR3, the full variable domain is DGGITQSPKYLFRKEGQNVTLSCEQNLNHDAMYWYRQDPGQGLRLIYYSQIVNDFQKGDIAEGYSVSREKKESFPLTVTSAQKNPTAFYLCASSRTVNTEAFFGQGTRLTVV.